These 23 T cell receptor beta chains were all obtained from the same sample, sequenced in a study of cytomegalovirus exposure and HLA in healthy donors. The study ran its PCR with 60 Vbeta and 13 Jbeta primers. Clones were read by immunoSEQ multiplex PCR, and TCRdb kept only the in-frame ones, dropping some. In the table there are about 140,000 clones, roughly 82% of which are singletons. Sample: PBMCs. Receptors were obtained from a male donor in good health and CMV-seronegative.

This chain uses TRBV6-5 with TRBJ1-5; D unresolved. V was pared by 9 bases and J by 3 bases, with 12 bases between. The CDR3 covers 13 residues. Germline V gives CDR1 MNHEY, CDR2 SVGAGI. This CDR3 reads CASRRGTNQPQHF. The CDR3 DNA reads TGTGCCAGTAGGCGGGGTACCAATCAGCCCCAGCATTTT.

This clone appeared a single time. The rearrangement links TRBV7-6 to TRBJ2-5; a possible D gene is TRBD1 (5 bases). V was cut by 5 bases and J by 5 bases, with 15 bases left in between. CDR3 length: 14 amino acids. Germline CDR1 SGHVS, CDR2 FNYEAQ. The chain's CDR3 is CASSSVTAWETQYF. The CDR3 coding sequence is TGTGCCAGCAGCAGTGTGACAGCCTGGGAGACCCAGTACTTC.

The CDR3 DNA sequence: TGTGCCATCAGTGAGGTGGAGCAGACGAACACTGAAGCTTTCTTT. Residues: CAISEVEQTNTEAFF. The genes are TRBV10-3 and TRBJ1-1; D remains unclear. CDR1 is ENHRY and CDR2 is SYGVKD in the germline V gene. The CDR3 contains 15 residues. The ends were cut back, 2 bases at V and 1 base at J, with 11 bases in the middle.

With respect to this clone: At one of its ends the junction is not consistent with the germline gene, which may arise from a read error. This chain links TRBV7-9 with TRBJ2-7; D not resolved. CDR3 length: 12 amino acids. Germline-derived CDR1 and CDR2 are SEHNR and FQNEAQ (reference sequence). CDR3 residues: CSSSHGSYEQYF. In DNA form, the CDR3 reads TGTTCCAGCAGCCACGGTAGCTACGAGCAGTACTTC.

The genes are TRBV18 and TRBJ2-5; the D gene is possibly TRBD1 (6 bases). The CDR3 is 15 residues long. V dropped 2 bases and J dropped 4 bases, with 14 bases sitting between them. The germline gives CDR1 KGHSH, CDR2 LQKENI. This CDR3 is CASSPLRGKGETQYF. CDR3 bases: TGTGCCAGCTCACCATTGAGGGGGAAGGGAGAGACCCAGTACTTC.

J is TRBJ2-5 and V is TRBV19; no clear D. Germline loops: CDR1 LNHDA, CDR2 SQIVND (reference sequence). Trimming took off 5 bases at V and 5 bases at J, with 24 bases between the two ends. The CDR3 contains 17 residues. In DNA, the CDR3 is TGTGCCAGTAGTCTACGACTGATCCGATCACAAAGGGAGACCCAGTACTTC. Protein sequence: CASSLRLIRSQRETQYF.

Details on this clone: Compared with germline, one end of the junction differs, possibly owing to a read error. This chain connects TRBV27 to TRBJ2-7; perhaps TRBD2 as D (7 bases). From germline, CDR1 is MNHEY and CDR2 SMNVEV (reference sequence). The CDR3 totals 15 residues. As DNA, the CDR3 is TGTGCCAGTAGTTTCAAGGGGGGGACGGCATACGAGCAGTACTTC. Translated, it gives CASSFKGGTAYEQYF.

The chain is built from TRBV7-6 and TRBJ2-3; unclear D gene. Germline V gene sequence: CDR1 SGHVS, CDR2 FNYEAQ. The V gene lost 1 base and the J gene lost 0 bases, with 17 bases spanning the gap. The CDR3 totals 18 residues. The CDR3 sequence: CASSLGLLATSSTDTQYF. The DNA for the CDR3 is TGTGCCAGCAGCTTAGGACTTCTCGCGACTTCTAGCACAGATACGCAGTATTTT.

The chain has TRBV5-1 and TRBJ2-5; possible D gene TRBD1, 6 bases. Deletions cut 5 bases from V and 2 bases from J, with 10 bases between. The CDR3 totals 13 residues. Germline CDR1 reads SGHRS; CDR2 reads YFSETQ. The CDR3 DNA reads as TGCGCCAGCAGGGGGGCATGGCAAGAGACCCAGTACTTC. Translating it yields CASRGAWQETQYF.

CDR3 amino acids: CASIGTSGTHEQYF. CDR3 nucleotides: TGTGCCTCAATCGGGACTAGCGGGACCCACGAGCAGTACTTC. This chain connects TRBV7-9 to TRBJ2-7; 13 bases line up with TRBD2. Germline-derived CDR1 and CDR2 are SEHNR and FQNEAQ (reference sequence). J lost 5 bases, V lost 11 bases, and 9 bases had no gene match. The CDR3 contains 14 residues.

This clone was seen just once. The chain uses TRBV15 and TRBJ2-1, with D perhaps TRBD1 (5 bases). The germline V gene has CDR1 LNHNV and CDR2 YYDKDF (reference sequence). V was clipped by 5 bases and J by 6 bases, with 20 bases between them. This CDR3 region has 16 residues. The CDR3 nucleotides are TGTGCCACCAGCGGAAGCGACGGCAAAGGGGTCAATGAGCAGTTCTTC. This gives the protein CATSGSDGKGVNEQFF.

The CDR3 sequence: CASSESTNYNSPLHF. CDR3 nucleotides: TGTGCCAGCAGTGAGTCTACTAACTATAATTCACCCCTCCACTTT. The rearrangement uses TRBV6-4 and TRBJ1-6; D gene unclear. This CDR3 spans 15 amino acids. Trimming left V 3 bases short and J 3 bases short, with 9 bases between. CDR1 MRHNA and CDR2 SNTAGT come from the germline V gene.

This clone was found once. This chain links TRBV18 with TRBJ2-6, with 7 bases identical to TRBD1. Per germline, CDR1 KGHSH and CDR2 LQKENI. Unmatched junction bases numbered 8, after V lost 3 bases and J lost 0 bases. The CDR3 runs to 18 residues. The CDR3 is CASSPKTGSASGANVLTF. CDR3 sequence (DNA): TGTGCCAGCTCACCTAAGACAGGGTCGGCCTCTGGGGCCAACGTCCTGACTTTC.

The V and J genes are TRBV9 and TRBJ2-1; TRBD2 is a possible D gene (6 bases). The CDR3 length is 16 residues. The germline gives CDR1 SGDLS, CDR2 YYNGEE. The V gene lost 3 bases and the J gene lost 0 bases, with 13 bases spanning the gap. CDR3: CASSARDSNSYNEQFF. The CDR3 DNA follows: TGTGCCAGCAGCGCCCGGGACTCCAACTCCTACAATGAGCAGTTCTTC.

The chain links TRBV6-5 to TRBJ1-2; no clear D gene. This CDR3 has 14 amino acids. The germline V gene has CDR1 MNHEY and CDR2 SVGAGI. Trimming took 5 bases from V and 2 from J, leaving 12 bases between them. The CDR3 here is CASSARPRNYGYTF. The CDR3 region has the DNA TGTGCCAGCAGTGCTAGACCGCGGAACTATGGCTACACCTTC.

V is TRBV9 and J is TRBJ1-2; D might be TRBD1 (6 bases). Per the germline V gene, CDR1 is SGDLS and CDR2 is YYNGEE. The CDR3 runs to 15 residues. Trimming pared 3 bases from V and 5 bases from J, leaving 17 bases between. The chain's CDR3 is CASSALVKGGYGYTF. CDR3 DNA: TGTGCCAGCAGCGCCCTTGTTAAGGGGGGGTATGGCTACACCTTC. The full variable domain, rest sourced from reference TRBV9 and TRBJ1-2, is DSGVTQTPKHLITATGQRVTLRCSPRSGDLSVYWYQQSLDQGLQFLIQYYNGEERAKGNILERFSAQQFPDLHSELNLSSLELGDSALYFCASSALVKGGYGYTFGSGTRLTVV.

This chain links TRBV7-6 with TRBJ2-7, with 7 bases lining up with TRBD1. Germline-derived CDR1 and CDR2 are SGHVS and FNYEAQ. This CDR3 is 15 amino acids long. Trimming took 5 bases from V and 0 from J; bases not matched to a gene: 7. The CDR3, as DNA: TGTGCCAGCAGCCATACAGGGGCGAGCTCCTACGAGCAGTACTTC. Translation: CASSHTGASSYEQYF.

The chain employs TRBV6-5 and TRBJ1-1, with D possibly being TRBD1 (6 bases). Germline V gene data show CDR1 as MNHEY and CDR2 as SVGAGI. Trimming pared 6 bases from V and 7 bases from J, leaving 12 bases between. This CDR3 region has 12 residues. The CDR3 here is CASSQQGFEAFF. For the CDR3, the DNA is TGTGCCAGCAGCCAACAGGGTTTTGAAGCTTTCTTT.

The V and J genes are TRBV2 and TRBJ2-5, with 7 bases matching TRBD2. The CDR3 spans 16 residues. Germline V lookup: CDR1 SNHLY, CDR2 FYNNEI. V lost 2 bases and J lost 2; bases outside the gene matches: 8. The CDR3 nucleotides read TGTGCCAGCAGTGAACAGCGGGGAGGTGGGCAAGAGACCCAGTACTTC. Amino acids: CASSEQRGGGQETQYF. The full variable domain, in which reference TRBV2 and TRBJ2-5 provide the parts outside the CDR3, is EPEVTQTPSHQVTQMGQEVILRCVPISNHLYFYWYRQILGQKVEFLVSFYNNEISEKSEIFDDQFSVERPDGSNFTLKIRSTKLEDSAMYFCASSEQRGGGQETQYFGPGTRLLVL.

The chain uses TRBV2 and TRBJ2-5; TRBD2 matches 11 bases. This CDR3 is built from 15 residues. Germline lookup yields CDR1 SNHLY and CDR2 FYNNEI. V was pared by 5 bases and J by 1 base, with 3 bases of the junction left unmatched. CDR3 residues: CASSPTSGTQETQYF. DNA of the CDR3: TGTGCCAGCAGTCCGACTAGCGGGACCCAAGAGACCCAGTACTTC. Full variable domain (rest looked up from reference TRBV2 and TRBJ2-5): EPEVTQTPSHQVTQMGQEVILRCVPISNHLYFYWYRQILGQKVEFLVSFYNNEISEKSEIFDDQFSVERPDGSNFTLKIRSTKLEDSAMYFCASSPTSGTQETQYFGPGTRLLVL.

The chain joins TRBV15 to TRBJ2-7; TRBD2 is a possible D gene (6 bases). Per germline, CDR1 LNHNV and CDR2 YYDKDF (reference sequence). Trimming took off 0 bases at V and 6 bases at J, with 18 bases between the two ends. The CDR3 is 16 residues long. CDR3 sequence reads: CATSRDGGRSSGEQYF. The CDR3 bases are TGTGCCACCAGCAGAGATGGTGGGAGGAGCTCGGGCGAGCAGTACTTC.

This chain uses TRBV15 with TRBJ1-2; 7 bases line up with TRBD1. Germline V gene sequence: CDR1 LNHNV, CDR2 YYDKDF (reference sequence). This CDR3 spans 14 amino acids. V trimming: 7 bases; J trimming: 3 bases; junction bases outside the gene matches: 8. In DNA form, the CDR3 reads TGTGCCACCACCTCTGACAGGGCAGACTATGGCTACACCTTC. It translates to CATTSDRADYGYTF.

The chain carries TRBV5-6 and TRBJ2-7, with D possibly TRBD1 on 7 matching bases. CDR3 length equals 14 residues. The germline V and J ends were trimmed by 2 bases and 5 bases, with 14 bases remaining between them. Germline-derived CDR1 and CDR2 are SGHDT and YYEEEE. The CDR3 DNA reads TGTGCCAGCAGCTTCGCCGACAGGGAGGACGAGCAGTACTTC. Its translation: CASSFADREDEQYF.